The next 12 T cell receptor beta chains were all read from a single sample in a study of T cell responses to AZD1222 COVID-19 vaccine. The assay was immunoSEQ multiplex PCR, and TCRdb's table has in-frame clones only and misses some. This table holds some 150,000 clones, about 93% found once. The material was peripheral blood, obtained on day 0 of MenACWY control vaccination. The receptors shown here come from an adult in good health.

The chain links TRBV24-1 to TRBJ1-4; D is possibly TRBD1 (5 bases). CDR3 length equals 13 residues. Per the germline V gene, CDR1 is KGHDR and CDR2 is SFDVKD. With 5 bases removed from V and 6 bases from J, the gap between germline ends came to 9 bases. The CDR3 region is CATSVAGDEKLFF. CDR3 nucleotides: TGTGCCACCAGTGTCGCGGGGGATGAAAAACTGTTTTTT.

The J gene is TRBJ2-2, the V gene TRBV5-1; 14 nucleotides align to TRBD2. The length of the CDR3 is 16 residues. Germline V CDR1 and CDR2: SGHRS, YFSETQ. Trimming cost V 2 bases and J 6 bases; bases outside gene matches: 3. CDR3 sequence: CASSFEGLAGAGELFF. The CDR3 DNA reads as TGCGCCAGCAGCTTCGAGGGACTAGCGGGAGCCGGGGAGCTGTTTTTT.

The J gene is TRBJ2-1, the V gene TRBV7-8, with 8 bases identical to TRBD2. The CDR3 runs to 14 residues. The V gene end was trimmed by 11 bases and the J gene end by 0 bases; junction bases not matched to a gene: 6. Per germline, CDR1 SGHVS and CDR2 FQNEAQ. The CDR3 protein is CAGSGGPSYNEQFF. The CDR3 nucleotides read TGTGCCGGAAGCGGGGGCCCCTCCTACAATGAGCAGTTCTTC.

This chain joins TRBV7-6 and TRBJ2-1, with 8 bases fitting TRBD1. J gave up 9 bases and V 3 bases, and 10 bases lay outside the gene matches. CDR3 size: 15 residues. Looked up from germline, CDR1 is SGHVS and CDR2 is FNYEAQ. The CDR3 spells CASSFRQGAQSEQFF. The CDR3, as DNA: TGTGCCAGCAGCTTTAGGCAGGGGGCGCAAAGTGAGCAGTTCTTC.

The chain recombines TRBV7-3 with TRBJ2-1, with 7 bases fitting TRBD2. The V and J ends lost 3 bases and 4 bases, in that order; junction bases with no gene match: 12. The germline V gene has CDR1 SGHTA and CDR2 FQGTGA. The CDR3 consists of 17 residues. CDR3 loop: CASSFRGAGLTYNEQFF. CDR3 nucleotides: TGTGCCAGCAGCTTTCGGGGAGCGGGACTGACGTACAATGAGCAGTTCTTC. Full variable domain (remainder filled in from reference TRBV7-3 and TRBJ2-1): GAGVSQTPSNKVTEKGKYVELRCDPISGHTALYWYRQSLGQGPEFLIYFQGTGAADDSGLPNDRFFAVRPEGSVSTLKIQRTERGDSAVYLCASSFRGAGLTYNEQFFGPGTRLTVL.

This chain connects TRBV27 to TRBJ2-7; 8 bases map to TRBD1. The germline CDR1 and CDR2 sequences are MNHEY and SMNVEV (reference sequence). The CDR3 has 15 residues. Trimming removed 2 bases from V and 1 base from J; junction bases left unmatched: 4. As DNA, the CDR3 is TGTGCCAGCAGTTTACGGGACAGGTCTTCCTACGAGCAGTACTTC. Its protein product is CASSLRDRSSYEQYF.

This chain uses TRBV7-9 with TRBJ2-5, with 16 bases that match TRBD2. Germline CDR1 reads SEHNR; CDR2 reads FQNEAQ (reference sequence). The CDR3 has 18 amino acids. Trimming at V came to 4 bases and at J to 5 bases, leaving 10 bases not matched to a gene. The CDR3 region is CASSSGLAGGGQRETQYF. CDR3 DNA sequence: TGTGCCAGCAGCTCGGGACTAGCGGGAGGGGGTCAACGTGAGACCCAGTACTTC.

The V call is TRBV15, the J call TRBJ2-7; 10 nucleotides agree with TRBD2. The V gene end was trimmed by 4 bases and the J gene end by 5 bases; junction bases not matched to a gene: 14. The CDR3 covers 17 residues. Germline loops: CDR1 LNHNV, CDR2 YYDKDF (reference sequence). The CDR3 here is CATSKDLAGGLINEQYF. CDR3 coding DNA: TGTGCCACCAGCAAAGATTTAGCGGGAGGTTTGATAAACGAGCAGTACTTC.

J is TRBJ1-1 and V is TRBV7-2; TRBD1 agrees at 7 bases. This CDR3 region has 16 residues. CDR1 SGHTA and CDR2 FQGNSA come from the germline V gene. Trimming removed 5 bases from V and 0 bases from J; junction bases left unmatched: 9. In DNA form, the CDR3 reads TGTGCCAGCAGCATAGTGACAGGGAACGTGAACACTGAAGCTTTCTTT. It specifies CASSIVTGNVNTEAFF. Full variable domain (rest looked up from reference TRBV7-2 and TRBJ1-1): GAGVSQSPSNKVTEKGKDVELRCDPISGHTALYWYRQSLGQGLEFLIYFQGNSAPDKSGLPSDRFSAERTGGSVSTLTIQRTQQEDSAVYLCASSIVTGNVNTEAFFGQGTRLTVV.

The rearrangement uses TRBV4-1 and TRBJ1-2; D perhaps matches TRBD1 (6 bases). The CDR3 is 19 residues long. V lost 3 bases and J 0 bases, leaving 23 bases between the germline ends. Germline loops: CDR1 MGHRA, CDR2 YSYEKL. CDR3 sequence: CASSHIWTVIKGANYGYTF. The CDR3, as DNA: TGCGCCAGCAGCCATATTTGGACAGTCATAAAGGGGGCTAACTATGGCTACACCTTC.

The chain links TRBV5-5 to TRBJ1-5, with D tentatively TRBD1 (5 bases). This CDR3 is built from 14 residues. Per germline, CDR1 SGHKS and CDR2 YYEKEE (reference sequence). The V end was cut by 0 bases, the J end by 6 bases, with 10 bases between. The CDR3 DNA is TGTGCCAGCAGCTTGGCCCCAGGGCGTCAGCCCCAGCATTTT. It encodes CASSLAPGRQPQHF.

This clone came up a few times. V usage is TRBV12-5 and J usage is TRBJ1-1, with 8 bases fitting TRBD1. V lost 6 bases to trimming and J lost 3 bases; unmatched junction nucleotides: 9. The germline V gene encodes CDR1 LGHNT and CDR2 FRNRAP. The CDR3 has 15 amino acids. CDR3 in amino acids: CASGPGQGAYTEAFF. CDR3 DNA: TGTGCTAGTGGCCCAGGTCAGGGGGCCTACACTGAAGCTTTCTTT.